A single sample gave rise to the 17 T cell receptor beta chains below, sequenced in a study of OX40 agonist ivuxolimab in advanced cancers. Library preparation employed the immunoSEQ multiplex PCR assay. The immuneACCESS repertoire file appears here via TCRdb, limited to in-frame rearrangements. These files lack a portion of the clones; in checked studies, under half of the deficit traces to unresolved V genes, and the cause of the others is not known. This sample is represented by about 79,000 clones; about 90% of them were singletons. The ten top clones hold approximately 0.48% of the sample. Specimen: CD4+ or CD8+ T cells sorted from blood, collected in a trial of the OX40 agonist ivuxolimab. These TCRs come from an adult with an advanced solid tumor such as melanoma, head and neck, liver or kidney cancer.

The chain joins TRBV20-1 to TRBJ1-4, with TRBD1 matching over 7 bases. The CDR3 totals 11 residues. Germline lookup yields CDR1 DFQATT and CDR2 SNEGSKA (reference sequence). With V trimmed by 0 bases and J by 15 bases, 4 bases remained unmatched. The CDR3 DNA is TGCAGTGCTAGAGAGGGACAGCCCGTGTTTTTT. Its protein is CSAREGQPVFF.

V and J are TRBV6-1 and TRBJ2-2; 9 nucleotides line up with TRBD1. The CDR3 extends over 14 amino acids. From germline, CDR1 is MNHNS and CDR2 SASEGT. After removal of 5 bases from V and 8 bases from J, the junction contained 6 bases not matched to a gene. The CDR3 DNA follows: TGTGCCAGCAGTTGGGACAGGGACGTAGGGGAGCTGTTTTTT. The encoded protein is CASSWDRDVGELFF.

This clone was seen more than once but under ten times. The chain couples TRBV10-3 to TRBJ1-5; 7 nucleotides match TRBD1. V trimming: 6 bases; J trimming: 7 bases; junction bases outside the gene matches: 12. The germline V gene encodes CDR1 ENHRY and CDR2 SYGVKD. The CDR3 covers 15 residues. The CDR3 reads CAISQGGNGEQPQHF. As DNA, the CDR3 is TGTGCCATCAGCCAGGGGGGGAATGGAGAGCAGCCCCAGCATTTT.

This clone has only one observation. The genes are TRBV7-2 and TRBJ2-7; D is uncertain. The CDR3 has 14 amino acids. Germline values: CDR1 SGHTA, CDR2 FQGNSA. Between the trimmed V and J ends, which lost 2 bases and 5 bases, there was a span of 13 bases. CDR3 nucleotides: TGTGCCAGCAGCTTATCCCCTAGAATCCACGAGCAGTACTTC. The encoded protein is CASSLSPRIHEQYF.

In this sample, this clone turned up once. This chain links TRBV19 with TRBJ1-5, with a weak D call TRBD1 (5 bases). CDR1 is LNHDA and CDR2 is SQIVND in the germline V gene (reference sequence). V lost 1 base to trimming and J lost 4 bases, with 11 bases between them. The CDR3 has 15 residues. In DNA form, the CDR3 reads TGTGCCAGTAGTATAGTGGCGGGGCGAAATCAGCCCCAGCATTTT. Translating it yields CASSIVAGRNQPQHF.

The chain uses TRBV7-2 and TRBJ2-3; the match to TRBD2 covers 8 bases. This CDR3 is 15 amino acids long. J lost 5 bases, V lost 2 bases, and 6 bases had no gene match. Germline V gives CDR1 SGHTA, CDR2 FQGNSA. CDR3 sequence (DNA): TGTGCCAGCAGCTTAAAAGCGGGAGCGAGAGATACGCAGTATTTT. It codes for CASSLKAGARDTQYF.

The chain couples TRBV30 to TRBJ1-1, with D unresolved. CDR1 is GTSNPN and CDR2 is SVGIG in the germline V gene (reference sequence). Between the trimmed V and J ends, which lost 0 bases and 3 bases, there was a span of 11 bases. There are 14 residues in the CDR3. For the CDR3, the DNA is TGTGCCTGGAGTGTAAACGCTTTCTACACTGAAGCTTTCTTT. It yields the protein CAWSVNAFYTEAFF.

This chain uses TRBV4-3 with TRBJ2-1; perhaps D is TRBD1 or TRBD2 (6 bases each). The CDR3 has 16 amino acids. The germline V gene encodes CDR1 LGHNA and CDR2 YSLEER. Trimming cost V 0 bases and J 0 bases, with 9 bases left between them. The CDR3 nucleotides read TGCGCCAGCAGCCAAGACTCGGGGGCCTCCTACAATGAGCAGTTCTTC. This translates into CASSQDSGASYNEQFF.

V is TRBV4-2 and J is TRBJ2-7; 10 nucleotides line up with TRBD1. The CDR3 is made up of 16 amino acids. Per the germline V gene, CDR1 is LGHNA and CDR2 is YNFKEQ. Trimming took 4 bases from V and 0 from J; bases not matched to a gene: 6. CDR3 in amino acids: CASSRTGGSVSYEQYF. CDR3 bases: TGTGCCAGCAGCCGGACAGGGGGTTCCGTCTCCTACGAGCAGTACTTC.

With regard to this clone: The sample contains more than one DNA sequence encoding this CDR3. The chain employs TRBV7-2 and TRBJ1-1, with D unclear. Germline CDR1 SGHTA, CDR2 FQGNSA. The CDR3 is 13 amino acids. V shed 1 base and J shed 2 bases, with 5 bases lying between them. The CDR3 region is CASSLVENTEAFF. The DNA of the CDR3 is TGTGCCAGCAGCTTAGTGGAAAACACTGAAGCTTTCTTT.

The chain links TRBV29-1 to TRBJ2-2; no firm D call. The germline gives CDR1 SQVTM, CDR2 ANQGSEA. This CDR3 has 11 residues. Between the trimmed V and J ends, which lost 6 bases and 3 bases, there was a span of 5 bases. The CDR3 is CSVRDTGELFF. DNA for the CDR3: TGCAGCGTCCGGGACACCGGGGAGCTGTTTTTT.

The chain is built from TRBV19 and TRBJ1-2; unclear D gene. From germline, CDR1 is LNHDA and CDR2 SQIVND (reference sequence). CDR3 length equals 14 residues. Trimming took off 4 bases at V and 4 bases at J, with 13 bases between the two ends. CDR3 bases: TGTGCCAGTAGTAATGCCGGGATAAGCTATGGCTACACCTTC. It specifies CASSNAGISYGYTF.

V and J are TRBV9 and TRBJ2-5; D might be TRBD1 (5 bases). The assigned J gene may be wrong: the sequence end matches TRBJ2-7 better. The CDR3 is 11 amino acids. CDR1 is SGDLS, CDR2 YYNGEE, per germline. The CDR3 protein is CASSQGAEQYF. Here the CDR3 DNA reads TGTGCCAGCAGCCAAGGGGCCGAGCAGTACTTC.

Details on this clone: The sample carries other DNA sequences with the same CDR3. V usage is TRBV7-3 and J usage is TRBJ1-6; no clear D. V was cut by 4 bases and J by 7 bases, with 8 bases left in between. Germline assignment: CDR1 SGHTA and CDR2 FQGTGA. The CDR3 has 13 residues. The CDR3 reads CASSSAGNSPLHF. The CDR3 nucleotides are TGTGCCAGCAGCTCGGCAGGAAATTCACCCCTCCACTTT.

CDR3 nucleotide sequence: TGCGCCAGCAGCCACATCGTCAGGGATTCCAAAAACATTCAGTACTTC. As protein: CASSHIVRDSKNIQYF. The chain links TRBV4-1 to TRBJ2-4; D is perhaps TRBD1 (5 bases). This CDR3 contains 16 residues. Germline V gives CDR1 MGHRA, CDR2 YSYEKL. V lost 3 bases, J lost 2 bases, and 14 bases lay in between.

V gene TRBV7-2 combines with J gene TRBJ2-1, with D possibly called TRBD1 or TRBD2 (7 bases each). Per the germline V gene, CDR1 is SGHTA and CDR2 is FQGNSA. V lost 0 bases and J 4 bases, leaving 16 bases between the germline ends. This CDR3 has 17 residues. The CDR3 reads CASSLAPSGTVYNEQFF. CDR3 coding DNA: TGTGCCAGCAGCTTAGCGCCCAGCGGGACAGTTTACAATGAGCAGTTCTTC.

The rearrangement uses TRBV19 and TRBJ1-2; D unresolved. From germline, CDR1 is LNHDA and CDR2 SQIVND (reference sequence). With 3 bases removed from V and 2 bases from J, the gap between germline ends came to 10 bases. This CDR3 is built from 14 residues. The CDR3 sequence is CASSIASPNYGYTF. The CDR3 DNA reads TGTGCCAGTAGTATTGCCAGCCCGAACTATGGCTACACCTTC.